The 20 T cell receptor beta chains below were found in one sample sequenced in a study of shared clonotypes between healthy human individuals. TCRdb's copy holds only in-frame clones and misses some; the assay was immunoSEQ multiplex PCR. The sample lists 400,000 to 550,000 clones, 79% occurring once. Material: PBMCs. The receptors derive from a middle-aged woman in good health. Some clones in this sample may be carry-over from other donors' samples.

The chain joins TRBV10-3 to TRBJ2-7; D ambiguous. The CDR3 contains 12 residues. CDR1 ENHRY and CDR2 SYGVKD come from the germline V gene. The V gene lost 3 bases and the J gene lost 5 bases, with 8 bases spanning the gap. The CDR3 reads CAISDLGNEQYF. The CDR3 coding sequence is TGTGCCATCAGTGATCTGGGAAACGAGCAGTACTTC.

This clone appeared a few times. Additional DNA sequences in this sample encode the identical CDR3. The chain joins TRBV18 to TRBJ2-5, with a tentative D call TRBD2 (7 bases). The germline V gene encodes CDR1 KGHSH and CDR2 LQKENI. This CDR3 comprises 15 residues. Trimming cost V 0 bases and J 1 base, with 9 bases left between them. CDR3 sequence: CASSPPGGRQETQYF. CDR3 in DNA: TGTGCCAGCTCACCACCCGGGGGGCGCCAAGAGACCCAGTACTTC.

J is TRBJ2-7 and V is TRBV28; D might be TRBD1 (7 bases). CDR3 size: 20 residues. Germline V gene data show CDR1 as MDHEN and CDR2 as SYDVKM. V was cut by 5 bases and J by 0 bases, with 29 bases left in between. CDR3 DNA: TGTGCCAGCAGTCCCCAGCGAGACGGCCCGGGCAGGGGGGTCTCCTACGAGCAGTACTTC. It translates to CASSPQRDGPGRGVSYEQYF.

This clone was seen a few times. The chain couples TRBV27 to TRBJ2-5; 7 bases are a match to TRBD1. With 0 bases clipped from V and 2 bases from J, the junction kept 6 bases outside the gene matches. The CDR3 runs 16 residues. Germline V CDR1 and CDR2: MNHEY, SMNVEV (reference sequence). Here the CDR3 DNA reads TGTGCCAGCAGTTTATCGGGACAGTGGGGTCAAGAGACCCAGTACTTC. Translation: CASSLSGQWGQETQYF.

The genes are TRBV7-2 and TRBJ2-3, with D perhaps TRBD2 (6 bases). Germline CDR1 is SGHTA and CDR2 is FQGNSA. This CDR3 spans 15 amino acids. The V end lost 2 bases, the J end lost 6 bases, and 15 bases lay between the germline ends. The CDR3 loop reads CASSLQTGVRDTQYF. CDR3 nucleotide sequence: TGTGCCAGCAGCTTACAGACGGGAGTAAGGGATACGCAGTATTTT.

The chain carries TRBV6-5 and TRBJ1-1; D gene ambiguous. The CDR3 contains 12 residues. From germline, CDR1 is MNHEY and CDR2 SVGAGI. The V gene lost 4 bases and the J gene lost 6 bases, with 9 bases spanning the gap. For the CDR3, the DNA is TGTGCCAGCAGTTCCCCCCACGCTGAAGCTTTCTTT. As protein: CASSSPHAEAFF.

This clone was observed many times. The J gene is TRBJ2-3, the V gene TRBV7-9; 13 positions agree with TRBD2. The CDR3 length is 16 residues. Germline V lookup: CDR1 SEHNR, CDR2 FQNEAQ (reference sequence). V dropped 5 bases and J dropped 10; count of bases not matched to a gene: 12. The CDR3 loop reads CASSPPGTSGAPAQYF. CDR3 nucleotides: TGTGCCAGCAGCCCCCCCGGGACTAGCGGGGCCCCAGCGCAGTATTTT.

In regard to this clone: At the DNA level, this CDR3 is encoded by other sequences in the same sample as well. The chain recombines TRBV28 with TRBJ2-6; TRBD1 is a possible D gene (8 bases). Per germline, CDR1 MDHEN and CDR2 SYDVKM. V lost 10 bases to trimming and J lost 0 bases, with 16 bases between them. The CDR3 spans 16 residues. CDR3 sequence (DNA): TGTGCCACATCACAGGGGGGGATCTCTGGGGCCAACGTCCTGACTTTC. Protein sequence: CATSQGGISGANVLTF.

The CDR3 spells CASSQDRYKNTEAFF. For the CDR3, the DNA is TGCGCCAGCAGCCAAGATCGATACAAGAACACTGAAGCTTTCTTT. The rearrangement joins TRBV4-1 to TRBJ1-1; unclear D gene. V was clipped by 0 bases and J by 1 base, with 9 bases between them. The length of the CDR3 is 15 residues. Germline CDR1 is MGHRA and CDR2 is YSYEKL.

Details on this clone: The same CDR3 also results from other DNA sequences found in this sample. CDR3 sequence: CAWSVQGGKNIQYF. The CDR3 DNA reads TGTGCCTGGAGTGTACAGGGTGGGAAAAACATTCAGTACTTC. The gene calls are TRBV30 and TRBJ2-4; TRBD1 is a possible D gene (6 bases). V shed 0 bases and J shed 4 bases, with 10 bases lying between them. CDR1 and CDR2 (germline): GTSNPN, SVGIG (reference sequence). This CDR3 is 14 amino acids long.

This clone was counted a few times. The chain recombines TRBV29-1 with TRBJ1-4, with a tentative D call TRBD1 (6 bases). V was pared by 7 bases and J by 7 bases, with 16 bases between. The CDR3 consists of 13 residues. The germline V gene has CDR1 SQVTM and CDR2 ANQGSEA. CDR3 protein: CSALEGEVEKLFF. For the CDR3, the DNA is TGCAGCGCCCTAGAGGGGGAGGTTGAAAAACTGTTTTTT. The whole variable domain, remainder taken from reference TRBV29-1 and TRBJ1-4, is SAVISQKPSRDICQRGTSLTIQCQVDSQVTMMFWYRQQPGQSLTLIATANQGSEATYESGFVIDKFPISRPNLTFSTLTVSNMSPEDSSIYLCSALEGEVEKLFFGSGTQLSVL.

This clone was seen many times. V gene TRBV11-3 combines with J gene TRBJ2-7, with D possibly matching TRBD2 (5 bases). CDR3 length: 14 residues. The V gene lost 6 bases and the J gene lost 1 base, with 13 bases spanning the gap. Per germline, CDR1 SGHNT and CDR2 YENEEA. The CDR3 DNA is TGTGCCAGCAGTCGCGAGGGCTCATCCTACGAGCAGTACTTC. This codes for CASSREGSSYEQYF.

The chain has TRBV20-1 and TRBJ1-2; no reliable D call. There are 10 residues in the CDR3. Germline V gives CDR1 DFQATT, CDR2 SNEGSKA (reference sequence). The V end was cut by 4 bases, the J end by 6 bases, with 6 bases between. The CDR3 loop is CSATDNGYTF. The CDR3, as DNA: TGCAGTGCTACTGACAATGGCTACACCTTC.

The rearrangement uses TRBV5-1 and TRBJ1-4; D is unresolved. The CDR3 spans 15 residues. Per the germline V gene, CDR1 is SGHRS and CDR2 is YFSETQ. Between the trimmed V and J ends, which lost 0 bases and 0 bases, there was a span of 6 bases. The CDR3 DNA reads TGCGCCAGCAGCTTGGGCACTACAACTAATGAAAAACTGTTTTTT. It is translated as CASSLGTTTNEKLFF.

The chain is built from TRBV5-1 and TRBJ2-3; TRBD2 matches at 7 bases. The germline V gene encodes CDR1 SGHRS and CDR2 YFSETQ. This CDR3 spans 15 amino acids. V was pared by 3 bases and J by 5 bases, with 9 bases of the junction left unmatched. This CDR3 reads CASSWVGRAEDTQYF. CDR3 DNA sequence: TGCGCCAGCAGCTGGGTAGGGAGGGCGGAAGATACGCAGTATTTT.

A word on this clone: Sequence at one end of the junction differs from germline and may be a read error. V usage is TRBV11-2 and J usage is TRBJ2-7, with 7 bases identical to TRBD1. The germline gives CDR1 SGHAT, CDR2 FQNNGV. This CDR3 region has 12 residues. DNA of the CDR3: TGTGCCAGCAGCGACTGGGACAGCTCCACGGGGTTC. This sequence encodes CASSDWDSSTGF.

The chain recombines TRBV18 with TRBJ2-5, with 11 nucleotides matching TRBD2. The DNA end favors TRBJ2-7, so the J call may be wrong. CDR3 length: 15 residues. CDR1 KGHSH and CDR2 LQKENI come from the germline V gene. This CDR3 is CASSPLAGGFYEQYF. The CDR3 bases are TGTGCCAGCTCACCCTTAGCGGGAGGGTTCTACGAGCAGTACTTC.

The rearrangement uses TRBV2 and TRBJ2-5; D gene ambiguous. V was cut by 7 bases and J by 1 base, with 16 bases left in between. Germline V gene sequence: CDR1 SNHLY, CDR2 FYNNEI. The CDR3 extends over 15 amino acids. For the CDR3, the DNA is TGTGCCAGCACTTGGCTATTTTGGGGCCAAGAGACCCAGTACTTC. This codes for CASTWLFWGQETQYF.

The chain couples TRBV28 to TRBJ1-1; 9 bases fit TRBD1. The V gene end was trimmed by 1 base and the J gene end by 5 bases; junction bases not matched to a gene: 5. The CDR3 sequence is 15 residues long. Germline CDR1 and CDR2: MDHEN and SYDVKM. CDR3 bases: TGTGCCAGCAGTTTATCATGGGACAGGGTAACTGAAGCTTTCTTT. This translates into CASSLSWDRVTEAFF.

J is TRBJ1-4 and V is TRBV30, with 11 bases identical to TRBD1. Trimming at V came to 3 bases and at J to 11 bases, leaving 8 bases not matched to a gene. CDR3 length: 14 residues. Germline V gene lookup returns CDR1 GTSNPN and CDR2 SVGIG (reference sequence). The CDR3 DNA is TGTGCCTGGAGCCCGGACAGGGGGCAATTTAAACTGTTTTTT. Amino acid sequence: CAWSPDRGQFKLFF.